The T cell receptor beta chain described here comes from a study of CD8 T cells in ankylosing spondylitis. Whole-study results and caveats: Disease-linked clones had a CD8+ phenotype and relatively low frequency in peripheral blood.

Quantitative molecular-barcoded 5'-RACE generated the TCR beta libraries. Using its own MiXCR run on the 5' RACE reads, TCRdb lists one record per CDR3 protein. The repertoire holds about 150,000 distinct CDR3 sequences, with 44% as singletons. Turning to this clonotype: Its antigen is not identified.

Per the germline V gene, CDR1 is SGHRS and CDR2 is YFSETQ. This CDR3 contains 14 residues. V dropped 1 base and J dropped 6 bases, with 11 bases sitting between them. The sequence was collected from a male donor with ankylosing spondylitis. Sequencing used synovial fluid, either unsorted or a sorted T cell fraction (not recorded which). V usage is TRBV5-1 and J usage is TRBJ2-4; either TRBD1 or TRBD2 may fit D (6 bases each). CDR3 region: CASSLNRDLNIQYF. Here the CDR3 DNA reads TGCGCCAGCAGCTTGAACAGGGACTTAAACATTCAGTACTTC.